One and the same sample provided the 31 T cell receptor beta chains below, sequenced in a study of blood T cell repertoires in COVID-19. Some clones are missing from TCRdb's copy, which holds only in-frame ones; the method was immunoSEQ multiplex PCR. In the table there are a few hundred thousand clones, approximately 86% of which are singletons. The sequencing input was PBMCs or T cells enriched from blood (not recorded which). These receptors originate from a woman aged 25 to 39 who had been exposed to COVID-19.

The gene calls are TRBV11-3 and TRBJ1-1; a weak D match, TRBD1 (5 bases). V lost 7 bases to trimming and J lost 0 bases, with 12 bases between them. The germline gives CDR1 SGHNT, CDR2 YENEEA. The CDR3 is 14 amino acids. The CDR3 spells CASTPQALNTEAFF. The CDR3 nucleotides are TGTGCCAGCACTCCACAGGCGCTGAACACTGAAGCTTTCTTT.

This clone has a handful of counts. The V call is TRBV10-3, the J call TRBJ1-6, with 11 positions matching TRBD1. This CDR3 is 16 amino acids long. CDR1 and CDR2 from the germline V gene are ENHRY and SYGVKD. V lost 7 bases to trimming and J lost 4 bases; unmatched junction nucleotides: 6. In nucleotides, the CDR3 is TGTGCCATCAACCCCGGGACAGGGGGGTATAATTCACCCCTCCACTTT. It codes for CAINPGTGGYNSPLHF.

This chain links TRBV18 with TRBJ1-3; tentatively, D is TRBD1 (6 bases). The CDR3 has 16 residues. V was trimmed by 6 bases and J by 0 bases, leaving 15 bases between them. CDR1 is KGHSH and CDR2 is LQKENI in the germline V gene. As DNA, the CDR3 is TGTGCCAGCTCCCCTGGGCAGGGGATCTCTGGAAACACCATATATTTT. This translates into CASSPGQGISGNTIYF.

The CDR3, as DNA: TGTGCCAGCAGCCCGACAGGAGACGACGTCTACGAGCAGTACTTC. Translating gives CASSPTGDDVYEQYF. The V call is TRBV5-5, the J call TRBJ2-7; a weak D match, TRBD1 (6 bases). The CDR3 totals 15 residues. The V end was cut by 4 bases, the J end by 3 bases, with 17 bases between. Germline values: CDR1 SGHKS, CDR2 YYEKEE (reference sequence). The full variable domain, completed using reference TRBV5-5 and TRBJ2-7, is DAGVTQSPTHLIKTRGQQVTLRCSPISGHKSVSWYQQVLGQGPQFIFQYYEKEERGRGNFPDRFSARQFPNYSSELNVNALLLGDSALYLCASSPTGDDVYEQYFGPGTRLTVT.

J is TRBJ2-1 and V is TRBV19, with TRBD2 matching 9 bases. From germline, CDR1 is LNHDA and CDR2 SQIVND (reference sequence). The CDR3 sequence is 16 residues long. With 6 bases clipped from V and 8 bases from J, the junction kept 14 bases outside the gene matches. The CDR3 DNA reads as TGTGCCAGTAGGACGTCTGGACTAGCGTGGGTCGATGAGCAGTTCTTC. Translated: CASRTSGLAWVDEQFF.

The CDR3 is CASSLAGQVWTEAFF. As DNA, the CDR3 is TGTGCCAGCAGCTTAGCCGGACAGGTTTGGACTGAAGCTTTCTTT. The V call is TRBV11-2, the J call TRBJ1-1; 7 nucleotides match TRBD1. With 1 base clipped from V and 5 bases from J, the junction kept 7 bases outside the gene matches. This CDR3 has 15 residues. Germline V lookup: CDR1 SGHAT, CDR2 FQNNGV.

This chain uses TRBV4-1 with TRBJ2-4; D possibly corresponds to TRBD2 (6 bases). Looked up from germline, CDR1 is MGHRA and CDR2 is YSYEKL. Trimming pared 0 bases from V and 0 bases from J, leaving 18 bases between. The CDR3 runs to 19 residues. The chain's CDR3 is CASSQDYWTGELAKNIQYF. CDR3 bases: TGCGCCAGCAGCCAAGATTATTGGACGGGGGAACTAGCCAAAAACATTCAGTACTTC.

The V and J genes are TRBV14 and TRBJ1-4, with D tentatively TRBD1 (5 bases). Germline V gene data show CDR1 as SGHDN and CDR2 as FVKESK. CDR3 size: 17 residues. V shed 1 base and J shed 0 bases, with 12 bases lying between them. The CDR3: CASSQGRGAATNEKLFF. In DNA form, the CDR3 reads TGTGCCAGCAGCCAAGGGAGGGGAGCGGCAACTAATGAAAAACTGTTTTTT.

The chain employs TRBV10-3 and TRBJ1-5, with unresolved D. From germline, CDR1 is ENHRY and CDR2 SYGVKD. The CDR3 is 16 amino acids. The V end was cut by 0 bases, the J end by 0 bases, with 9 bases between. The CDR3 region is CAISESTRHSNQPQHF. CDR3 in DNA: TGTGCCATCAGTGAGTCGACACGCCATAGCAATCAGCCCCAGCATTTT.

The chain employs TRBV19 and TRBJ1-6; weak D call: TRBD1 (5 bases). The ends were cut back, 5 bases at V and 0 bases at J, with 11 bases in the middle. From germline, CDR1 is LNHDA and CDR2 SQIVND (reference sequence). The CDR3 contains 16 residues. Here the CDR3 reads CASSSPQGSYNSPLHF. The CDR3 DNA sequence: TGTGCCAGTAGTTCACCTCAGGGCTCCTATAATTCACCCCTCCACTTT. The complete variable domain, with remaining parts taken from reference TRBV19 and TRBJ1-6, reads DGGITQSPKYLFRKEGQNVTLSCEQNLNHDAMYWYRQDPGQGLRLIYYSQIVNDFQKGDIAEGYSVSREKKESFPLTVTSAQKNPTAFYLCASSSPQGSYNSPLHFGNGTRLTVT.

The chain employs TRBV10-1 and TRBJ2-3; 10 bases are shared with TRBD2. The CDR3 is 15 residues long. J was trimmed by 4 bases and V by 4 bases; bases with no gene match: 5. Germline V lookup: CDR1 WNHNN, CDR2 SYGVQD (reference sequence). The CDR3 DNA reads TGCGCCAGCAGTGGTAGCGGGGGGTTGGCAGATACGCAGTATTTT. Translating it yields CASSGSGGLADTQYF.

The chain is built from TRBV30 and TRBJ1-2; TRBD1 agrees at 7 bases. The CDR3 is 14 residues long. Germline V gene data show CDR1 as GTSNPN and CDR2 as SVGIG (reference sequence). The trim removed 3 bases at V and 4 bases at J, leaving 8 bases unmatched. The CDR3 nucleotides read TGTGCCTGGAGCCGGGACAGTGTATCCTATGGCTACACCTTC. It yields the protein CAWSRDSVSYGYTF.

This chain links TRBV29-1 with TRBJ2-3; weak D call: TRBD1 (6 bases). The V gene lost 8 bases and the J gene lost 4 bases, with 10 bases spanning the gap. Germline V gene sequence: CDR1 SQVTM, CDR2 ANQGSEA. The CDR3 runs 11 residues. The CDR3 DNA reads as TGCAGCCTTACAGGGCCAGATACGCAGTATTTT. It codes for CSLTGPDTQYF.

J is TRBJ2-1 and V is TRBV12-5, with D perhaps matching TRBD2 (6 bases). V gave up 0 bases and J gave up 0 bases, with 12 bases separating them. This CDR3 is built from 17 residues. Germline CDR1 LGHNT, CDR2 FRNRAP. CDR3 in amino acids: CASGLVRLGSSYNEQFF. CDR3 DNA sequence: TGTGCTAGTGGTTTGGTACGGCTCGGGAGCTCCTACAATGAGCAGTTCTTC.

This chain joins TRBV27 and TRBJ1-3; TRBD1 is a possible D gene (6 bases). Germline-derived CDR1 and CDR2 are MNHEY and SMNVEV (reference sequence). This CDR3 is built from 13 residues. V dropped 8 bases and J dropped 12 bases, with 20 bases sitting between them. CDR3 residues: CASRRDTKGSIYF. CDR3 DNA: TGTGCCAGCCGCCGGGACACGAAGGGGAGCATATATTTT.

The chain is built from TRBV18 and TRBJ2-7; 11 bases are a match to TRBD1. V shed 5 bases, J shed 3 bases, and the junction held 6 bases outside the gene matches. This CDR3 has 15 residues. Germline CDR1 is KGHSH and CDR2 is LQKENI. CDR3 amino acids: CASSLGQGGLYEQYF. The CDR3 nucleotides read TGTGCCAGCTCATTGGGACAGGGGGGCCTCTACGAGCAGTACTTC.

The genes are TRBV28 and TRBJ2-7; D remains unclear. The CDR3 spans 14 residues. CDR1 and CDR2 from the germline V gene are MDHEN and SYDVKM. V shed 11 bases and J shed 4 bases, with 21 bases lying between them. CDR3 loop: CASNGWPSRYEQYF. Here the CDR3 DNA reads TGTGCCTCCAATGGTTGGCCGTCCAGGTACGAGCAGTACTTC.

V is TRBV27 and J is TRBJ1-5; D remains ambiguous. CDR3 length: 14 residues. From germline, CDR1 is MNHEY and CDR2 SMNVEV (reference sequence). Trimming left V 4 bases short and J 0 bases short, with 7 bases between. The CDR3 sequence is CASSYDYSNQPQHF. In DNA form, the CDR3 reads TGTGCCAGCAGTTATGACTATAGCAATCAGCCCCAGCATTTT.

The chain joins TRBV3-1 (or the pseudogene TRBV3-2) to TRBJ1-6, with D maybe TRBD1 (5 bases). CDR1 and CDR2 from the germline V gene are LGHDT and YNNKEL (reference sequence). The CDR3 extends over 18 amino acids. V lost 4 bases and J lost 0, with 16 bases in between. In DNA, the CDR3 is TGTGCCAGCAGCCGTTCGGGGGTTGGGAGCTCCTATAATTCACCCCTCCACTTT. Its translation is CASSRSGVGSSYNSPLHF.

The chain links TRBV7-8 to TRBJ1-5; a weak D match, TRBD1 (6 bases). The CDR3 contains 14 residues. Germline CDR1 reads SGHVS; CDR2 reads FQNEAQ. The V end was cut by 1 base, the J end by 11 bases, with 15 bases between. The CDR3 DNA follows: TGTGCCAGCAGCTTAGACAGGGCGGTAAGGACCCAGCATTTT. Its translation: CASSLDRAVRTQHF.

The chain uses TRBV2 and TRBJ1-2, with TRBD1 matching over 7 bases. Germline-derived CDR1 and CDR2 are SNHLY and FYNNEI. The CDR3 extends over 13 amino acids. After removal of 8 bases from V and 4 bases from J, the junction contained 7 bases not matched to a gene. CDR3 nucleotides: TGTGCCAGCGCCCGACAGGGCCTCTATGGCTACACCTTC. Amino acid sequence: CASARQGLYGYTF.

This clone is a singleton in its sample. The chain uses TRBV30 and TRBJ2-7, with 8 bases identical to TRBD1. The germline V gene has CDR1 GTSNPN and CDR2 SVGIG (reference sequence). The CDR3 is 11 amino acids. J gave up 9 bases and V 2 bases, and 3 bases lay outside the gene matches. In DNA form, the CDR3 reads TGTGCCTGGAGTTCAGGGGGCGGGCAGTACTTC. Translation gives CAWSSGGGQYF.

The rearrangement joins TRBV6-5 to TRBJ1-6; possible D gene TRBD1, 5 bases. Germline CDR1 and CDR2: MNHEY and SVGAGI. The CDR3 loop spans 15 amino acids. V gave up 10 bases and J gave up 4 bases, with 17 bases separating them. This CDR3 reads CATYRGSLYNSPLHF. The CDR3 coding sequence is TGTGCCACCTATAGGGGATCCCTTTATAATTCACCCCTCCACTTT.

V usage is TRBV7-2 and J usage is TRBJ2-7; 7 nucleotides match TRBD2. The CDR3 consists of 14 residues. The ends lost 4 bases at V and 0 bases at J; junction bases unmatched: 3. CDR1 is SGHTA and CDR2 is FQGNSA in the germline V gene. The CDR3 DNA follows: TGTGCCAGCAGCTGGGGAGGGAGCTCCTACGAGCAGTACTTC. Translated, it gives CASSWGGSSYEQYF.

This clone was seen just once. The sample has other DNA sequences that encode this CDR3 too. This chain links TRBV29-1 with TRBJ2-7; the D is unclear. Germline V gene sequence: CDR1 SQVTM, CDR2 ANQGSEA. This CDR3 is built from 12 residues. V dropped 4 bases and J dropped 1 base, with 8 bases sitting between them. CDR3 sequence reads: CSVGAGSYEQYF. The CDR3 nucleotides read TGCAGCGTTGGGGCAGGATCCTACGAGCAGTACTTC.

The chain joins TRBV5-6 to TRBJ1-3; D perhaps matches TRBD1 (5 bases). CDR3 length: 15 residues. Germline V CDR1 and CDR2: SGHDT, YYEEEE. V lost 4 bases and J 0 bases, leaving 11 bases between the germline ends. CDR3 bases: TGTGCCAGCAGCCTCAGGGATATCTCTGGAAACACCATATATTTT. Its translation: CASSLRDISGNTIYF.

V gene TRBV19 combines with J gene TRBJ1-2, with 7 positions matching TRBD1. After removal of 7 bases from V and 0 bases from J, the junction contained 8 bases not matched to a gene. CDR1 and CDR2 from the germline V gene are LNHDA and SQIVND (reference sequence). The CDR3 contains 15 residues. The CDR3 protein is CASTTQGLANYGYTF. The CDR3 nucleotides are TGTGCCAGTACCACACAGGGGTTAGCTAACTATGGCTACACCTTC.

The chain has TRBV7-8 and TRBJ2-5; 9 bases line up with TRBD2. The length of the CDR3 is 16 residues. Germline values: CDR1 SGHVS, CDR2 FQNEAQ. V trimming: 1 base; J trimming: 2 bases; junction bases outside the gene matches: 5. The CDR3 spells CASSLGAGGVQETQYF. The CDR3 DNA follows: TGTGCCAGCAGCTTAGGCGCGGGGGGGGTTCAAGAGACCCAGTACTTC.

This chain connects TRBV3-1 (or the pseudogene TRBV3-2) to TRBJ2-7; D not certain. The CDR3 has 15 amino acids. Germline V lookup: CDR1 LGHDT, CDR2 YNNKEL (reference sequence). Trimming cost V 0 bases and J 6 bases, with 15 bases left between them. CDR3 region: CASSQDHSLGLEQYF. The CDR3 DNA follows: TGTGCCAGCAGCCAAGATCACAGTCTTGGGCTCGAGCAGTACTTC.

The rearrangement joins TRBV1 to TRBJ2-1; the D call in the table, TRBD1, was not verified against the DNA. TRBV1 is annotated as a pseudogene. This CDR3 is 20 amino acids long. The CDR3 bases are TGCACCAGCAGCCAAGATAAGAGACCCTCCGGGACAGGCGCTAACAATGAGCAGTTCTTC. Its translation is CTSSQDKRPSGTGANNEQFF.

The chain links TRBV19 to TRBJ1-2; 9 bases match TRBD1. The germline V gene encodes CDR1 LNHDA and CDR2 SQIVND (reference sequence). CDR3 length equals 13 residues. Trimming removed 5 bases from V and 6 bases from J; junction bases left unmatched: 4. CDR3 sequence (DNA): TGTGCCAGTAGTCCGGGACAGGGTGATGGCTACACCTTC. This sequence encodes CASSPGQGDGYTF.